The 30 T cell receptor beta chains listed next were all sequenced from one sample in a study of T cell repertoires in ileal Crohn's disease. Time point indicated: inflamed ileum from the surgical specimen. The protocol was immunoSEQ multiplex PCR, while the TCRdb copy is restricted to in-frame clones and leaves out a portion. The data contain more than 5,000 clones, about 80% of them seen just once; the ten biggest clones take up 20% to 25%. Sequenced material: ileal tissue. The receptors shown here come from an adult with Crohn's disease.

The chain couples TRBV30 to TRBJ2-7, with D unclear. This CDR3 is 13 amino acids long. The germline V and J ends were trimmed by 2 bases and 1 base, with 9 bases remaining between them. Germline values: CDR1 GTSNPN, CDR2 SVGIG (reference sequence). For the CDR3, the DNA is TGTGCCTGGAGTCGCGGTCTTTCCTACGAGCAGTACTTC. As protein: CAWSRGLSYEQYF.

The chain joins TRBV6-4 to TRBJ1-2; no reliable D call. Germline values: CDR1 MRHNA, CDR2 SNTAGT. This CDR3 has 13 amino acids. Trimming pared 0 bases from V and 7 bases from J, leaving 9 bases between. The CDR3 here is CASSDSPWGGYTF. CDR3 sequence (DNA): TGTGCCAGCAGTGACTCTCCCTGGGGTGGCTACACCTTC.

This clone has a single count. A junction end diverges from the germline sequence, so it may reflect a read error. This rearrangement joins TRBV5-4 to TRBJ2-4; possible D gene TRBD2, 6 bases. Germline-derived CDR1 and CDR2 are SGHNT and YYREEE (reference sequence). The CDR3 is 13 amino acids. This CDR3 reads CASSPGTPSTKDF. CDR3 sequence (DNA): TGTGCCAGCAGCCCCGGGACTCCATCGACGAAGGACTTC.

The V call is TRBV5-1, the J call TRBJ2-5; weak D call: TRBD1 (7 bases). The germline V and J ends were trimmed by 2 bases and 0 bases, with 11 bases remaining between them. The germline CDR1 and CDR2 sequences are SGHRS and YFSETQ. This CDR3 spans 15 amino acids. The CDR3 bases are TGCGCCAGCAGCTTTCAGGGGGGCCACCAAGAGACCCAGTACTTC. Amino acids: CASSFQGGHQETQYF.

V is TRBV2 and J is TRBJ1-1, with D hard to call. Germline V CDR1 and CDR2: SNHLY, FYNNEI. The V gene lost 5 bases and the J gene lost 0 bases, with 7 bases spanning the gap. This CDR3 contains 13 residues. The CDR3 protein is CASSSYMNTEAFF. The CDR3 DNA follows: TGTGCCAGCAGTTCCTATATGAACACTGAAGCTTTCTTT.

The V gene is TRBV5-4, the J gene TRBJ2-3, with TRBD2 matching over 13 bases. CDR1 and CDR2 (germline): SGHNT, YYREEE (reference sequence). The CDR3 is 16 residues long. V shed 4 bases and J 4 bases; nucleotides not matched to a gene: 6. CDR3 DNA: TGTGCCAGCAGCCGTCGAACTAGCGGGGGGGCAGATACGCAGTATTTT. Protein: CASSRRTSGGADTQYF.

The V call is TRBV10-3, the J call TRBJ1-1; unclear D gene. The CDR3 is 13 residues long. V was pared by 8 bases and J by 6 bases, with 16 bases between. Germline CDR1 and CDR2: ENHRY and SYGVKD. This CDR3 reads CAISDGRKAEAFF. DNA of the CDR3: TGTGCCATCTCGGACGGCCGTAAGGCTGAAGCTTTCTTT.

The CDR3 bases are TGTGCCAGCAGTGACAGGGACACCGGGGAGCTGTTTTTT. It specifies CASSDRDTGELFF. The chain combines TRBV6-4 with TRBJ2-2; D is unclear. Trimming removed 2 bases at V and 3 bases at J, with 4 bases between. This CDR3 spans 13 amino acids. CDR1 is MRHNA, CDR2 SNTAGT, per germline.

This sequence joins TRBV5-1 and TRBJ1-3; D is unclear. Trimming took off 4 bases at V and 0 bases at J, with 8 bases between the two ends. CDR1 SGHRS and CDR2 YFSETQ come from the germline V gene. The CDR3 sequence is 14 residues long. Here the CDR3 reads CASSIGSSGNTIYF. DNA of the CDR3: TGCGCCAGCAGCATAGGGTCCTCTGGAAACACCATATATTTT.

V usage is TRBV5-6 and J usage is TRBJ2-7; TRBD2 agrees at 7 bases. Germline trimming cut 4 bases from V and 0 bases from J; bases unmatched to any gene: 7. The V gene's germline CDR1 is SGHDT and CDR2 YYEEEE. The CDR3 consists of 15 residues. In nucleotides, the CDR3 is TGTGCCAGCAGCCCCGGACCGGGGGGCTCCTACGAGCAGTACTTC. Translating it yields CASSPGPGGSYEQYF.

The CDR3 DNA follows: TGTGCCAGCAGCTCGGACAGATTTAATTCACCCCTCCACTTT. This encodes CASSSDRFNSPLHF. The rearrangement links TRBV11-2 to TRBJ1-6, with D perhaps matching TRBD1 (6 bases). The V gene's germline CDR1 is SGHAT and CDR2 FQNNGV. The CDR3 loop spans 14 amino acids. Trimming left V 4 bases short and J 6 bases short, with 10 bases between.

The chain employs TRBV19 and TRBJ1-2; no firm D call. CDR3 size: 12 residues. CDR1 is LNHDA and CDR2 is SQIVND in the germline V gene (reference sequence). Trimming stripped 6 bases from V and 1 base from J, with 6 bases between. CDR3: CASRLGNYGYTF. The DNA for the CDR3 is TGTGCCAGTAGGCTTGGTAACTATGGCTACACCTTC.

The V call is TRBV5-1, the J call TRBJ1-6, with TRBD1 matching 8 bases. V gave up 5 bases and J gave up 9 bases; unmatched junction bases: 7. Germline-derived CDR1 and CDR2 are SGHRS and YFSETQ. This CDR3 contains 14 residues. The CDR3 nucleotides are TGCGCCAGCAGGGCCGGACAGGGAGGTTCACCCCTCCACTTT. It translates to CASRAGQGGSPLHF.

The V call is TRBV29-1, the J call TRBJ2-1, with a weak D call TRBD1 (6 bases). Germline-derived CDR1 and CDR2 are SQVTM and ANQGSEA. With 7 bases removed from V and 8 bases from J, the gap between germline ends came to 18 bases. This CDR3 comprises 13 residues. This CDR3 reads CSASRGTKDEQFF. CDR3 coding DNA: TGCAGCGCCTCAAGGGGGACAAAGGATGAGCAGTTCTTC.

The J gene is TRBJ2-5, the V gene TRBV7-6; D unresolved. The CDR3 runs 14 residues. V was pared by 4 bases and J by 4 bases, with 13 bases between. The germline V gene has CDR1 SGHVS and CDR2 FNYEAQ. This chain's CDR3 is CASSSTLRLETQYF. Here the CDR3 DNA reads TGTGCCAGCAGCTCTACCCTACGACTAGAGACCCAGTACTTC. Full variable domain (outside the CDR3, taken from reference TRBV7-6 and TRBJ2-5): GAGVSQSPRYKVTKRGQDVALRCDPISGHVSLYWYRQALGQGPEFLTYFNYEAQQDKSGLPNDRFSAERPEGSISTLTIQRTEQRDSAMYRCASSSTLRLETQYFGPGTRLLVL.

The chain couples TRBV19 to TRBJ2-3; the D gene is possibly TRBD2 (7 bases). The CDR3 covers 15 residues. CDR1 and CDR2 from the germline V gene are LNHDA and SQIVND (reference sequence). V lost 7 bases, J lost 5 bases, and 19 bases lay in between. DNA for the CDR3: TGTGCCAGTACGGAGAGGGCGGGGGCCGGAGATACGCAGTATTTT. Translation gives CASTERAGAGDTQYF.

J is TRBJ1-3 and V is TRBV19; 7 bases are shared with TRBD1. This CDR3 contains 16 residues. The V gene end was trimmed by 3 bases and the J gene end by 0 bases; junction bases not matched to a gene: 5. CDR1 LNHDA and CDR2 SQIVND come from the germline V gene (reference sequence). This chain's CDR3 is CASSISGTVSGNTIYF. Written as DNA, the CDR3 is TGTGCCAGTAGTATCTCCGGGACAGTCTCTGGAAACACCATATATTTT.

The chain combines TRBV20-1 with TRBJ2-3; D gene ambiguous. The V and J ends lost 2 bases and 6 bases respectively, with 6 bases between them. Germline values: CDR1 DFQATT, CDR2 SNEGSKA (reference sequence). The CDR3 is made up of 11 amino acids. CDR3 region: CSARLLDTQYF. DNA for the CDR3: TGCAGTGCTAGATTGTTGGATACGCAGTATTTT.

The chain is built from TRBV6-1 and TRBJ1-4, with D hard to call. V lost 5 bases and J 3 bases, leaving 10 bases between the germline ends. The CDR3 covers 14 residues. Germline CDR1 is MNHNS and CDR2 is SASEGT. The CDR3 loop is CASSPARSNEKLFF. CDR3 bases: TGTGCCAGCAGTCCAGCCAGATCTAATGAAAAACTGTTTTTT.

This chain's CDR3 is CASSLPRDRRTDTQYF. The DNA for the CDR3 is TGCGCCAGCAGCTTGCCCCGGGACAGGCGCACAGATACGCAGTATTTT. V and J are TRBV5-1 and TRBJ2-3, with TRBD1 matching over 8 bases. The junction had 5 bases not matched to a gene; V was cut back by 1 base and J by 1 base. CDR1 SGHRS and CDR2 YFSETQ come from the germline V gene. The CDR3 spans 16 residues.

The chain recombines TRBV30 with TRBJ2-5; 8 bases match TRBD1. Germline loops: CDR1 GTSNPN, CDR2 SVGIG (reference sequence). This CDR3 comprises 15 residues. Germline trimming cut 0 bases from V and 6 bases from J; bases unmatched to any gene: 9. The CDR3: CAWSVPAGGGKTQYF. The CDR3 DNA reads as TGTGCCTGGAGTGTACCGGCAGGGGGCGGAAAGACCCAGTACTTC.

The chain carries TRBV4-1 and TRBJ2-1, with D unclear. The CDR3 runs to 12 residues. The V end lost 6 bases, the J end lost 3 bases, and 6 bases lay between the germline ends. Germline CDR1 reads MGHRA; CDR2 reads YSYEKL. CDR3 sequence reads: CASSLSYNEQFF. The CDR3 coding sequence is TGCGCCAGCAGTTTAAGCTACAATGAGCAGTTCTTC.

The chain links TRBV13 to TRBJ2-4; tentative D call: TRBD1 (5 bases). Germline V lookup: CDR1 PRHDT, CDR2 FYEKMQ (reference sequence). CDR3 size: 16 residues. The ends were cut back, 5 bases at V and 7 bases at J, with 21 bases in the middle. The CDR3 bases are TGTGCCAGCAGCCAAATGTATTGGCTCGCAGGGAACATTCAGTACTTC. Translated: CASSQMYWLAGNIQYF.

The CDR3 reads CASSGFGQPQHF. As DNA, the CDR3 is TGTGCCAGCAGTGGGTTCGGGCAGCCCCAGCATTTT. The chain carries TRBV6-1 and TRBJ1-5; D uncertain. The V gene's germline CDR1 is MNHNS and CDR2 SASEGT. The CDR3 totals 12 residues. Trimming shortened V by 4 bases and J by 7 bases, and 8 bases separated the two germline ends.

This rearrangement joins TRBV19 to TRBJ1-4, with D uncertain. The germline V and J ends were trimmed by 5 bases and 4 bases, with 8 bases remaining between them. Germline V gene data show CDR1 as LNHDA and CDR2 as SQIVND (reference sequence). The CDR3 has 13 amino acids. CDR3 sequence reads: CASSLGNNEKLFF. The CDR3 DNA follows: TGTGCCAGTAGTCTTGGTAATAATGAAAAACTGTTTTTT.

Written as DNA, the CDR3 is TGTGCCAGCAGCTTAGGGGAATGGGGCACAGATACGCAGTATTTT. This codes for CASSLGEWGTDTQYF. This sequence joins TRBV7-9 and TRBJ2-3, with D unclear. Germline CDR1 is SEHNR and CDR2 is FQNEAQ (reference sequence). The V end was cut by 1 base, the J end by 1 base, with 9 bases between. The CDR3 is 15 residues long.

The rearrangement links TRBV2 to TRBJ2-7; TRBD1 agrees at 11 bases. The ends lost 6 bases at V and 6 bases at J; junction bases unmatched: 10. The CDR3 is made up of 15 amino acids. Looked up from germline, CDR1 is SNHLY and CDR2 is FYNNEI. CDR3 coding DNA: TGTGCCAGCAGCCGGGACAGGGGGTTCGGTGGCGAGCAGTACTTC. Its translation: CASSRDRGFGGEQYF.

The genes are TRBV7-9 and TRBJ2-7; D call uncertain. This CDR3 comprises 15 residues. Germline V CDR1 and CDR2: SEHNR, FQNEAQ (reference sequence). The V gene lost 0 bases and the J gene lost 1 base, with 10 bases spanning the gap. The DNA for the CDR3 is TGTGCCAGCAGCTTAGCAGGAGCGAATTCCTACGAGCAGTACTTC. It specifies CASSLAGANSYEQYF.

This clone was detected once. The gene calls are TRBV7-3 and TRBJ2-5, with D tentatively TRBD2 (7 bases). CDR3 size: 16 residues. Germline lookup yields CDR1 SGHTA and CDR2 FQGTGA. Between the trimmed V and J ends, which lost 1 base and 5 bases, there was a span of 17 bases. CDR3: CASSLNGGPQPETQYF. The CDR3 region has the DNA TGTGCCAGCAGCTTAAACGGGGGGCCCCAACCGGAGACCCAGTACTTC.

This chain links TRBV19 with TRBJ2-5; 9 bases are shared with TRBD1. The V gene end was trimmed by 4 bases and the J gene end by 4 bases; junction bases not matched to a gene: 4. Germline V gene data show CDR1 as LNHDA and CDR2 as SQIVND (reference sequence). The CDR3 consists of 14 residues. The CDR3 nucleotides read TGTGCCAGTAGTAGGGGACAGGGAAGAGAGACCCAGTACTTC. Translation: CASSRGQGRETQYF.